The rows below give T cell receptor beta chains drawn from one sample of a study of OX40 agonist ivuxolimab in advanced cancers. Clones were sequenced by immunoSEQ multiplex PCR, and TCRdb holds only the in-frame ones, with some missing. This table holds some 90,000 clones, around 87% found once. The material was CD4+ or CD8+ T cells sorted from blood, obtained in a trial of the OX40 agonist ivuxolimab. These receptors were collected from an adult with an advanced solid tumor such as melanoma, head and neck, liver or kidney cancer. CDR3s include the opening cysteine and the closing phenylalanine or tryptophan. D genes are given only for firm matches. Clone sizes are given selectively: once, few, many, or a class where the clone is expanded.

clone_size: NA
d_call: NA
v_call: TRBV7-2
j_call: TRBJ1-2
cdr3_length: 15
cdr3_nt: TGTGCCAGCAGCCTAGACGGCATGGCTAACTATGGCTACACCTTC
cdr3_aa: CASSLDGMANYGYTF

clone_size: NA
d_call: NA
v_call: TRBV5-6
j_call: TRBJ1-5
cdr3_length: 14
cdr3_nt: TGTGCCAGCAGCTCCCGGACGGACAATCAGCCCCAGCATTTT
cdr3_aa: CASSSRTDNQPQHF

clone_size: NA
d_call: NA
v_call: TRBV6-6
j_call: TRBJ2-7
cdr3_length: 14
cdr3_nt: TGTGCCAGCAGTTACTCGGAGGGGGCCTACGAGCAGTACTTC
cdr3_aa: CASSYSEGAYEQYF

clone_size: NA
d_call: TRBD1
v_call: TRBV9
j_call: TRBJ1-3
cdr3_length: 15
cdr3_nt: TGTGCCAGCAGCAGAGAGGGGACAGGGGTAAACACCATATATTTT
cdr3_aa: CASSREGTGVNTIYF

clone_size: NA
d_call: NA
v_call: TRBV5-1
j_call: TRBJ2-1
cdr3_length: 17
cdr3_nt: TGCGCCAGCAGCTTGAAGGGGCGGGGTGGAGGGTACAATGAGCAGTTCTTC
cdr3_aa: CASSLKGRGGGYNEQFF

clone_size: once
d_call: TRBD2
v_call: TRBV6-1
j_call: TRBJ2-2
cdr3_length: 19
cdr3_nt: TGTGCCAGCAGTGCGATGGCTAGCGGGGGGGCGGTAAGGGCCGGGGAGCTGTTTTTT
cdr3_aa: CASSAMASGGAVRAGELFF

clone_size: once
d_call: NA
v_call: TRBV10-3
j_call: TRBJ2-1
cdr3_length: 15
cdr3_nt: TGTGCCATCAGTATGCGGGGACCCACCTACAATGAGCAGTTCTTC
cdr3_aa: CAISMRGPTYNEQFF

clone_size: NA
d_call: TRBD2
v_call: TRBV5-1
j_call: TRBJ2-3
cdr3_length: 16
cdr3_nt: TGCGCCAGCAGCTTGCGGGAGGGGGGAGGCACAGATACGCAGTATTTT
cdr3_aa: CASSLREGGGTDTQYF

clone_size: NA
d_call: NA
v_call: TRBV6-5
j_call: TRBJ2-7
cdr3_length: 13
cdr3_nt: TGTGCCAGCAGTTCGATAAGGGCCCACGAGCAGTACTTC
cdr3_aa: CASSSIRAHEQYF

clone_size: NA
d_call: NA
v_call: TRBV6-5
j_call: TRBJ1-2
cdr3_length: 15
cdr3_nt: TGTGCCAGCAGTCCATCGGGGACACCATCGTATGGCTACACCTTC
cdr3_aa: CASSPSGTPSYGYTF

clone_size: NA
d_call: NA
v_call: TRBV28
j_call: TRBJ1-3
cdr3_length: 12
cdr3_nt: TGTGCCAGCAGCCCGCGAGGAAACACCATATATTTT
cdr3_aa: CASSPRGNTIYF

clone_size: NA
d_call: NA
v_call: TRBV5-1
j_call: TRBJ2-2
cdr3_length: 16
cdr3_nt: TGCGCCAGCAGCTCCGGACAAGGGACGAACACCGGGGAGCTGTTTTTT
cdr3_aa: CASSSGQGTNTGELFF

clone_size: NA
d_call: NA
v_call: TRBV6-1
j_call: TRBJ2-5
cdr3_length: 13
cdr3_nt: TGTGCCAGCAGGGGACATAATGCAGAGACCCAGTACTTC
cdr3_aa: CASRGHNAETQYF

clone_size: NA
d_call: NA
v_call: TRBV7-2
j_call: TRBJ1-1
cdr3_length: 15
cdr3_nt: TGTGCCAGCAGCTTAGCACCAGGGTTGAACACTGAAGCTTTCTTT
cdr3_aa: CASSLAPGLNTEAFF

clone_size: NA
d_call: TRBD2
v_call: TRBV2
j_call: TRBJ2-4
cdr3_length: 15
cdr3_nt: TGTGCCACCAGACTAGCGGTGATAGCCAAAAACATTCAGTACTTC
cdr3_aa: CATRLAVIAKNIQYF

clone_size: NA
d_call: NA
v_call: TRBV5-4
j_call: TRBJ2-2
cdr3_length: 16
cdr3_nt: TGTGCCAGCAGCTTGGTAGCATCCTCTAGCACCGGGGAGCTGTTTTTT
cdr3_aa: CASSLVASSSTGELFF

clone_size: NA
d_call: TRBD2
v_call: TRBV7-2
j_call: TRBJ2-5
cdr3_length: 12
cdr3_nt: TGTGCCAGCAGCCGGACTAGCTCGGCCCAGTACTTC
cdr3_aa: CASSRTSSAQYF

clone_size: NA
d_call: NA
v_call: TRBV5-4
j_call: TRBJ2-3
cdr3_length: 15
cdr3_nt: TGTGCCAGCAGCTTGGCAGGGTCCCGCACAGATACGCAGTATTTT
cdr3_aa: CASSLAGSRTDTQYF

clone_size: NA
d_call: NA
v_call: TRBV10-3
j_call: TRBJ2-7
cdr3_length: 13
cdr3_nt: TGTGCCATCTGGGAGTCCAGCTCTTTCGAGCAGTACTTC
cdr3_aa: CAIWESSSFEQYF

clone_size: NA
d_call: NA
v_call: TRBV11-2
j_call: TRBJ2-7
cdr3_length: 12
cdr3_nt: TGTGCCAGCAGCTTAGTCGCGCCGGAGCAGTACTTC
cdr3_aa: CASSLVAPEQYF

clone_size: NA
d_call: NA
v_call: TRBV6-1
j_call: TRBJ2-7
cdr3_length: 15
cdr3_nt: TGTGCCAGCAGTGAAGAGGACCTGGGAGCCTACGAGCAGTACTTC
cdr3_aa: CASSEEDLGAYEQYF

clone_size: NA
d_call: TRBD2
v_call: TRBV5-1
j_call: TRBJ2-5
cdr3_length: 16
cdr3_nt: TGCGCCAGCAGCTTGGAGGCCAGCGGGGGGGCGGAGACCCAGTACTTC
cdr3_aa: CASSLEASGGAETQYF

clone_size: few
d_call: NA
v_call: TRBV7-2
j_call: TRBJ2-1
cdr3_length: 19
cdr3_nt: TGTGCCAGCAGCTCACCAGCCAGGCGCGTATCGCCTGAATACAATGAGCAGTTCTTC
cdr3_aa: CASSSPARRVSPEYNEQFF

clone_size: NA
d_call: NA
v_call: TRBV19
j_call: TRBJ1-5
cdr3_length: 16
cdr3_nt: TGTGCCACCCGACCTCGGGGCAGCTATAGCAATCAGCCCCAGCATTTT
cdr3_aa: CATRPRGSYSNQPQHF

clone_size: NA
d_call: NA
v_call: TRBV5-1
j_call: TRBJ1-1
cdr3_length: 16
cdr3_nt: TGCGCCAGCAGCAAGGAGCCTGTGGGGGCAGGCACTGAAGCTTTCTTT
cdr3_aa: CASSKEPVGAGTEAFF

clone_size: NA
d_call: NA
v_call: TRBV6-4
j_call: TRBJ2-3
cdr3_length: 16
cdr3_nt: TGTGCCAGCAGCCCCCGGTGGGGGCCCGGCACAGATACGCAGTATTTT
cdr3_aa: CASSPRWGPGTDTQYF

clone_size: NA
d_call: NA
v_call: TRBV19
j_call: TRBJ2-7
cdr3_length: 14
cdr3_nt: TGTGCCAGTAGTTCGACCCAGCGGCCCTACGAGCAGTACTTC
cdr3_aa: CASSSTQRPYEQYF

clone_size: NA
d_call: TRBD1
v_call: TRBV5-4
j_call: TRBJ2-3
cdr3_length: 15
cdr3_nt: TGTGCCAGCAGCCCTAAGGGGGCCAACACAGATACGCAGTATTTT
cdr3_aa: CASSPKGANTDTQYF

clone_size: NA
d_call: TRBD1
v_call: TRBV7-2
j_call: TRBJ1-2
cdr3_length: 16
cdr3_nt: TGTGCCAGCAGCTCTCCCCCCGGGACAGGGCCATTCGGCTACACCTTC
cdr3_aa: CASSSPPGTGPFGYTF

clone_size: NA
d_call: NA
v_call: TRBV19
j_call: TRBJ1-5
cdr3_length: 14
cdr3_nt: TGTGCCAGTAGCACCGAGGGGAGCAATCAGCCCCAGCATTTT
cdr3_aa: CASSTEGSNQPQHF

clone_size: NA
d_call: TRBD1
v_call: TRBV19
j_call: TRBJ2-7
cdr3_length: 13
cdr3_nt: TGTGCCAGTAGTAGAGACAGGGGCTACGAGCAGTACTTC
cdr3_aa: CASSRDRGYEQYF